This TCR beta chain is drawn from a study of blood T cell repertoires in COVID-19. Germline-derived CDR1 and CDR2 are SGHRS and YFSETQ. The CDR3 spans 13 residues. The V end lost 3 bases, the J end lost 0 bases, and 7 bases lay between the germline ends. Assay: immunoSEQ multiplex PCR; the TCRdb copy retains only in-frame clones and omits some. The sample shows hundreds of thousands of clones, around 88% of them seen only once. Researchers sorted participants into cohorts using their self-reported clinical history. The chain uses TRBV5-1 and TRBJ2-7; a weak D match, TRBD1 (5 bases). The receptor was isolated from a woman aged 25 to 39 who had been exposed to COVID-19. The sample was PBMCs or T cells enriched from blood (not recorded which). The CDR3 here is CASSSGISYEQYF. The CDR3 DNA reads TGCGCCAGCAGCTCAGGGATCTCCTACGAGCAGTACTTC. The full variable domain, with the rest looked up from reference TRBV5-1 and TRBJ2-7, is KAGVTQTPRYLIKTRGQQVTLSCSPISGHRSVSWYQQTPGQGLQFLFEYFSETQRNKGNFPGRFSGRQFSNSRSEMNVSTLELGDSALYLCASSSGISYEQYFGPGTRLTVT.